This T cell receptor (beta chain) derives from a study of identical twins. From the 5' RACE reads, TCRdb called clonotypes with MiXCR, one entry per CDR3 protein. The sample contains 700,000 or so distinct CDR3 sequences, 21% of which appear only once. Only healthy Caucasians were enrolled as donors. V lost 5 bases to trimming and J lost 7 bases; unmatched junction nucleotides: 11. Germline V gives CDR1 DFQATT, CDR2 SNEGSKA (reference sequence). There are 15 residues in the CDR3. In addition, the sample was reused for a study of T cells expressing NK-cell markers.

The sequence was obtained from a woman under 30 in good health. The V and J genes are TRBV20-1 and TRBJ2-7; TRBD2 matches at 13 bases. The sample taken for sequencing was PBMCs. Here the CDR3 DNA reads TGCAGTGCTCCCACTCCCGGGACTAGCGGGACTGAGCAGTACTTC. Translated: CSAPTPGTSGTEQYF.